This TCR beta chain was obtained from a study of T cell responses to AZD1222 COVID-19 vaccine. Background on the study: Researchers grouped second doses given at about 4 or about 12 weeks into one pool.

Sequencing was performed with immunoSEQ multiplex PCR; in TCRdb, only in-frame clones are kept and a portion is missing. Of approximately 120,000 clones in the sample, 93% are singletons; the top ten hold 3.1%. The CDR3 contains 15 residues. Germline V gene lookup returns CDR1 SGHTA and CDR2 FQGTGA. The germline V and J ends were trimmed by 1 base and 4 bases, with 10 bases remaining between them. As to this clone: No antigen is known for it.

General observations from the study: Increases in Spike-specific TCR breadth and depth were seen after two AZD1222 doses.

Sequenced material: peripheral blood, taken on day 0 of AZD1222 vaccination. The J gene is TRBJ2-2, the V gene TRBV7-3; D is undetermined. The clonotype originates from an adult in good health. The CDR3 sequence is CASSLIPGLTGELFF. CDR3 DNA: TGTGCCAGCAGCTTAATCCCAGGTCTCACCGGGGAGCTGTTTTTT.